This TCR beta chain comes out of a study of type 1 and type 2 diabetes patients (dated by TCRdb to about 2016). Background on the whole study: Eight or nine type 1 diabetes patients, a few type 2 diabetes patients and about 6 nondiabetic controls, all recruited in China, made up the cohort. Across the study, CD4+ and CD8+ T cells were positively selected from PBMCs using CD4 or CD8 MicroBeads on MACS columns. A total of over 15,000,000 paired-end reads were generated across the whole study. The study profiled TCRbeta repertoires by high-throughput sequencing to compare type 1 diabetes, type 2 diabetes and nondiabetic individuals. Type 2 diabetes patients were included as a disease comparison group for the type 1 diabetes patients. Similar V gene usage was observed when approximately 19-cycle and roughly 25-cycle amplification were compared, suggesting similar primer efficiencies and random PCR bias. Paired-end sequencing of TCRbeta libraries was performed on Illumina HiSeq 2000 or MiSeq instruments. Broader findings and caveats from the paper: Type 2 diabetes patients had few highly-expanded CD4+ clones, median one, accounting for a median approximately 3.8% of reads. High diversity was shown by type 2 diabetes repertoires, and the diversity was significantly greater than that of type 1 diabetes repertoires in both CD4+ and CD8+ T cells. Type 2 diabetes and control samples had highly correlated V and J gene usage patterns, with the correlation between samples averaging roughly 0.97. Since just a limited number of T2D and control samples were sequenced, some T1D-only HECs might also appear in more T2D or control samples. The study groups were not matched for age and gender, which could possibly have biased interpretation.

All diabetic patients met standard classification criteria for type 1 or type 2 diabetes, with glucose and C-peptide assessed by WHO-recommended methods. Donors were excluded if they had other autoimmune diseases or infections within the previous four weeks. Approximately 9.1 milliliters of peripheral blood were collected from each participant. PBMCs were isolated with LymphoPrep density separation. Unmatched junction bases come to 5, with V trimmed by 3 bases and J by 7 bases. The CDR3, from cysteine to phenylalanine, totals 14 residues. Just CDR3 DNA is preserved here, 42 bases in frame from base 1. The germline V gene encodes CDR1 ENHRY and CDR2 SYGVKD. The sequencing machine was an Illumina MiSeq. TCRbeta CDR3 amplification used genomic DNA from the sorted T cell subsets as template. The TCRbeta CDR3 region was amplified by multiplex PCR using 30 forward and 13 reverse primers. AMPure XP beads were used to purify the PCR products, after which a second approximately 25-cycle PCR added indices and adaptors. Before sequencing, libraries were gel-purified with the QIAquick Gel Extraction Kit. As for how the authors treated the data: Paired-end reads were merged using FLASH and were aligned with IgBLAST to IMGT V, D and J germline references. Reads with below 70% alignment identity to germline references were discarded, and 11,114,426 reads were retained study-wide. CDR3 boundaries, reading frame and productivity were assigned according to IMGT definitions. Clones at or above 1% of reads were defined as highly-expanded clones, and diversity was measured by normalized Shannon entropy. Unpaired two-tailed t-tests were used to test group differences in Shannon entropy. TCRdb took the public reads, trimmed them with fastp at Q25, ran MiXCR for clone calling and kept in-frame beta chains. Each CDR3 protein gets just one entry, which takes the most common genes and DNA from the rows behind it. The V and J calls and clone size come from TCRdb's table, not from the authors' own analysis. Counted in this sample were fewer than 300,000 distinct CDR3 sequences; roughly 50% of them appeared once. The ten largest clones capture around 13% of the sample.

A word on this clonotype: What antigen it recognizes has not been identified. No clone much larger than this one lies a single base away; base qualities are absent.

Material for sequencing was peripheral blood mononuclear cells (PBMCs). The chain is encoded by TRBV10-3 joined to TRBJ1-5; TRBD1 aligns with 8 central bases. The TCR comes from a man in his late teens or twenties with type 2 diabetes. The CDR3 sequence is CAISEQGEHQPQHF. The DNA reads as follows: TGTGCCATCAGTGAACAGGGGGAACACCAGCCCCAGCATTTT.